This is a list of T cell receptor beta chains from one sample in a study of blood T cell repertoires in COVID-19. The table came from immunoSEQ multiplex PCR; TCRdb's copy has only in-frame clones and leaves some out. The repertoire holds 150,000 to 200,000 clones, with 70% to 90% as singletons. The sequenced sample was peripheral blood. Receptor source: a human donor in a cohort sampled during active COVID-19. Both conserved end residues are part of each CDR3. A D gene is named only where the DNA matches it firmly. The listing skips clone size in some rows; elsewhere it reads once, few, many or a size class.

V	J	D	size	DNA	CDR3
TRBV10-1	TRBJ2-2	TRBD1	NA	TGCGCCAGCAGCAGGGGACAGGGCCCCTCGGGCACCGGGGAGCTGTTTTTT	CASSRGQGPSGTGELFF
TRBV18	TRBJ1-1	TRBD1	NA	TGTGCCAGCTCACCTACGGACAGGGGGCGCCGAACTGAAGCTTTCTTT	CASSPTDRGRRTEAFF
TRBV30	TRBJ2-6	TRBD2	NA	TGTGCCTGGGTGCGGGGGTACGGGGCCAACGTCCTGACTTTC	CAWVRGYGANVLTF
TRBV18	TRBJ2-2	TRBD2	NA	TGTGCCAGCTCACCCCCGGGACTAGCGGGAGGATCCACCGGGGAGCTGTTTTTT	CASSPPGLAGGSTGELFF
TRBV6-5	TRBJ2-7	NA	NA	TGTGCCAGCAGCCCAATGAGGAGCGTCGTCCACGAGCAGTACTTC	CASSPMRSVVHEQYF
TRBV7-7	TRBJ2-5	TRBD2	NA	TGTGCCAGCAGCTTTGGGGGGGTTGATGGTGAGACCCAGTACTTC	CASSFGGVDGETQYF
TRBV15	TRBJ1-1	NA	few	TGTGCCACCAGCACCCCGACAGGCACTGAAGCTTTCTTT	CATSTPTGTEAFF
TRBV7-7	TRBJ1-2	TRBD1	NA	TGTGCCAGCAGCTCCCTTAGGGGGCCGCTGATTGACTATGGCTACACCTTC	CASSSLRGPLIDYGYTF
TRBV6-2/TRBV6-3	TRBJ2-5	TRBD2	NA	TGTGCCAGCAGTTCGGGGGACTATTGGTTGGAGACCCAGTACTTC	CASSSGDYWLETQYF
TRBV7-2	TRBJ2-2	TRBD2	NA	TGTGCCAGCATGTACGGCGGGAGCTTCGGGGAGCTGTTTTTT	CASMYGGSFGELFF
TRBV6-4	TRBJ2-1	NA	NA	TGTGCCAGCACGAGTCAGGGGGGTAGGGAGCAGTTCTTC	CASTSQGGREQFF
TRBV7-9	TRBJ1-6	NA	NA	TGTGCCAGCAGCCCGGAGACCCATTCACCCCTCCACTTT	CASSPETHSPLHF
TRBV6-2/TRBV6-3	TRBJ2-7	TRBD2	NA	TGTGCCAGCAGTTACTCGAGCCTAGCGGGGTCGAGGGAGCAGTACTTC	CASSYSSLAGSREQYF
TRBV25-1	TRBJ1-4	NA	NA	TGTGCCAGCAGCTCGAGGGGCCAGGGGAACGAAAAACTGTTTTTT	CASSSRGQGNEKLFF
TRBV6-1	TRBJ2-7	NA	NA	TGTGCCAGCAGTGCCGCCTTAGGGGGGGGCCCTAACGAGCAGTACTTC	CASSAALGGGPNEQYF
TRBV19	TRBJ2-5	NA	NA	TGTGCCAGTTCCGGGACTCCTAGGGAGACCCAGTACTTC	CASSGTPRETQYF
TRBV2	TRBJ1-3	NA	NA	TGTGCCAGCAGTCTAGGACAGAACACCATATATTTT	CASSLGQNTIYF
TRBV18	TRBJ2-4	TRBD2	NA	TGTGCCAGCTCACCGCGAGGCGGGAGGGGATCGGACTTC	CASSPRGGRGSDF
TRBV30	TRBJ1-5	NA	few	TGTGCCTGGAGTGTGCAAGGGGCCCAGCATTTT	CAWSVQGAQHF
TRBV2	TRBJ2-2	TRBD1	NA	TGTGCCAGCGTGGGACAGGGTGAAACCGGGGAGCTGTTTTTT	CASVGQGETGELFF
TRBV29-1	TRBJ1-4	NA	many	TGCAGCGTCAGGGAGGGCCCGGGGGAAAAACTGTTTTTT	CSVREGPGEKLFF
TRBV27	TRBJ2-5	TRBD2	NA	TGTGCCAGCAGCCGTGGGGGGGGAGACGAGACCCAGTACTTC	CASSRGGGDETQYF
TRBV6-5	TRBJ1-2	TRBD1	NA	TGTGCCAGCAGTAACAGGGGGGCCTGCACCTTC	CASSNRGACTF
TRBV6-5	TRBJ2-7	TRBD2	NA	TGTGCCAGCAGCCCAGCGGGGGCGGGCGAGCAGTACTTC	CASSPAGAGEQYF
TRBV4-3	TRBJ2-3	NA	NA	TGCGCCAGCAGCCAAGATTTAGAAGGGAGGGATACGCAGTATTTT	CASSQDLEGRDTQYF
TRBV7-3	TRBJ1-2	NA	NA	TGTGCCAGCAGCTTTTCCGGTGCCACCGGCTACACCTTC	CASSFSGATGYTF
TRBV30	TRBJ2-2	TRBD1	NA	TGTGCCTGGAGTGTACGTGGGACAGTGAAGACCGGGGAGCTGTTTTTT	CAWSVRGTVKTGELFF
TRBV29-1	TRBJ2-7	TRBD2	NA	TGCAGCGTTGAAAACCGCGGGAGGATTCCGCGCGAGCAGTACTTC	CSVENRGRIPREQYF
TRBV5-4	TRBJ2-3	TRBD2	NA	TGTGCCAGCAGCACATTAAAATTAGCGGGGGGAGCAGATACGCAGTATTTT	CASSTLKLAGGADTQYF
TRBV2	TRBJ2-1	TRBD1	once	TGTGCCAGCAGTGCCCGAGCCTGGACAGGGGGCAATGAGCAGTTCTTC	CASSARAWTGGNEQFF
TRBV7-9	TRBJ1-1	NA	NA	TGTGCCAGCAGCCCTGGGGGGGTTGGAGTCGGAGCTTTCTTT	CASSPGGVGVGAFF
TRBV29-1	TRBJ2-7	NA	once	TGCAGCGTCATGAGCCCTTTACGGGTTGAGCAGTACTTC	CSVMSPLRVEQYF
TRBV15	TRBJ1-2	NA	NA	TGTGCCACCAGCAGGGGGGGGCAGCAGCTCAGCGCCTTC	CATSRGGQQLSAF
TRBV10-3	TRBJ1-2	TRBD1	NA	TGTGCCATCAGGGGGGACAGCCATGGCTACACCTTC	CAIRGDSHGYTF
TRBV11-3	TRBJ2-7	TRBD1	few	TGTGCCAGCAGGAGCGGACAGGGTCACGAGCAGTACTTC	CASRSGQGHEQYF
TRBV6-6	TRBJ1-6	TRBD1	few	TGTGCCAGCAGCAAGACCTTACGGGGACAGGCGAGCTCCTATAATTCACCCCTCCACTTT	CASSKTLRGQASSYNSPLHF